The rows below give T cell receptor beta chains drawn from one sample of a study of regulatory and conventional T cells in breast cancer. Each CDR3 protein gets one entry after TCRdb re-called the PCR reads with MiXCR. The table lists around 16,000 distinct CDR3 sequences, around a third of them singletons, with roughly 1.5% in the top ten. Sample: conventional T cells from blood. The receptors here all came from a female donor in good health. Each CDR3 is given with its conserved first and last residue. Each record gives: J gene, D gene, V gene, clone size, CDR3 protein, CDR3 DNA. A D gene is named only where the DNA matches it firmly. Some rows mark clone size as missing; the rest say once, few, many or name a class of expanded clone.

j_call: TRBJ2-3
d_call: TRBD2
v_call: TRBV7-2
clone_size: few
cdr3_aa: CASSLVGASGRTSTDTQYF
cdr3_nt: TGTGCCAGCAGCTTAGTCGGGGCTAGCGGTCGGACTAGCACAGATACGCAGTATTTT

j_call: TRBJ2-3
d_call: TRBD1
v_call: TRBV29-1
clone_size: medium-sized
cdr3_aa: CSVEDRTGADTQYF
cdr3_nt: TGCAGCGTTGAGGATAGGACAGGGGCAGATACGCAGTATTTT

j_call: TRBJ2-7
d_call: NA
v_call: TRBV7-2
clone_size: NA
cdr3_aa: CASSPGPGGNEQYF
cdr3_nt: TGTGCCAGCAGTCCTGGGCCAGGAGGGAACGAGCAGTACTTC

j_call: TRBJ2-3
d_call: NA
v_call: TRBV4-1
clone_size: few
cdr3_aa: CASSQEGSWAQYF
cdr3_nt: TGCGCCAGCAGCCAAGAGGGAAGTTGGGCGCAGTATTTT

j_call: TRBJ1-6
d_call: NA
v_call: TRBV18
clone_size: NA
cdr3_aa: CASSPADPSPPHF
cdr3_nt: TGTGCCAGCTCACCGGCAGATCCTTCACCCCCCCACTTT

j_call: TRBJ2-1
d_call: NA
v_call: TRBV19
clone_size: NA
cdr3_aa: CASAAVGRSNEQFF
cdr3_nt: TGTGCCAGTGCAGCGGTGGGCAGATCGAATGAGCAGTTCTTC

j_call: TRBJ2-1
d_call: NA
v_call: TRBV7-2
clone_size: many
cdr3_aa: CASSLTGDNEQFF
cdr3_nt: TGTGCCAGCAGCTTGACCGGGGACAATGAGCAGTTCTTC

j_call: TRBJ2-1
d_call: NA
v_call: TRBV6-2/TRBV6-3
clone_size: medium-sized
cdr3_aa: CASSFVGRNEQFF
cdr3_nt: TGTGCCAGCAGTTTTGTGGGTCGTAATGAGCAGTTCTTC

j_call: TRBJ2-7
d_call: NA
v_call: TRBV21-1
clone_size: NA
cdr3_aa: CASSKFQRLPKQGLSSEQYF
cdr3_nt: TGTGCCAGCAGCAAATTCCAGAGACTCCCTAAGCAAGGTCTCTCATCCGAGCAGTACTTC

j_call: TRBJ2-7
d_call: NA
v_call: TRBV7-8
clone_size: NA
cdr3_aa: CASSLGLVGEVTYEQYF
cdr3_nt: TGTGCCAGCAGCTTAGGCCTCGTAGGGGAAGTAACCTACGAGCAGTACTTC

j_call: TRBJ2-1
d_call: NA
v_call: TRBV2
clone_size: NA
cdr3_aa: CASSGRLLTFGQFF
cdr3_nt: TGTGCCAGCAGTGGGAGGCTCCTCACCTTTGGGCAGTTCTTC

j_call: TRBJ2-3
d_call: NA
v_call: TRBV10-3
clone_size: medium-sized
cdr3_aa: CAISDKLGTQYF
cdr3_nt: TGTGCCATCAGTGACAAGTTGGGTACGCAGTATTTT

j_call: TRBJ1-5
d_call: NA
v_call: TRBV21-1
clone_size: NA
cdr3_aa: CASSTRTGVRVNQPQHF
cdr3_nt: TGTGCCAGCAGCACCAGGACAGGGGTTCGGGTCAATCAGCCCCAGCATTTT

j_call: TRBJ2-6
d_call: TRBD1
v_call: TRBV5-1
clone_size: once
cdr3_aa: CASSLGVGQRANVLTF
cdr3_nt: TGCGCCAGCAGCTTGGGCGTGGGACAGAGGGCCAACGTCCTGACTTTC

j_call: TRBJ1-6
d_call: NA
v_call: TRBV12-3/TRBV12-4
clone_size: few
cdr3_aa: CASTEPLDTADTYSYNSPLHF
cdr3_nt: TGTGCCAGCACCGAGCCCCTGGACACGGCGGACACGTACTCCTATAATTCACCCCTCCACTTT

j_call: TRBJ2-2
d_call: TRBD2
v_call: TRBV4-1
clone_size: NA
cdr3_aa: CASSQGLRLAGANTGELFF
cdr3_nt: TGCGCCAGCAGCCAAGGTCTTAGACTAGCGGGGGCGAACACCGGGGAGCTGTTTTTT

j_call: TRBJ2-3
d_call: TRBD2
v_call: TRBV7-9
clone_size: NA
cdr3_aa: CASRRTSGSGLTDTQYF
cdr3_nt: TGTGCCAGCAGAAGGACTAGCGGGAGCGGTCTCACAGATACGCAGTATTTT

j_call: TRBJ2-1
d_call: NA
v_call: TRBV6-2/TRBV6-3
clone_size: NA
cdr3_aa: CASSPTRDILGNEQFF
cdr3_nt: TGTGCCAGCAGCCCCACGCGGGACATACTGGGGAATGAGCAGTTCTTC

j_call: TRBJ2-1
d_call: TRBD1
v_call: TRBV5-1
clone_size: NA
cdr3_aa: CASSPGQGPLNEQFF
cdr3_nt: TGCGCCAGCAGCCCGGGACAGGGCCCCCTCAATGAGCAGTTCTTC

j_call: TRBJ2-1
d_call: TRBD1
v_call: TRBV5-6
clone_size: medium-sized
cdr3_aa: CASRPGQSSYNEQFF
cdr3_nt: TGTGCCAGCAGACCGGGACAGAGCTCCTACAATGAGCAGTTCTTC

j_call: TRBJ1-5
d_call: TRBD1
v_call: TRBV20-1
clone_size: few
cdr3_aa: CSATTDRDYQPQHF
cdr3_nt: TGCAGTGCTACAACGGACAGGGACTATCAGCCCCAGCATTTT

j_call: TRBJ2-7
d_call: NA
v_call: TRBV5-1
clone_size: few
cdr3_aa: CASSRRAGNEQYF
cdr3_nt: TGCGCCAGCAGCCGCAGGGCGGGAAACGAGCAGTACTTC

j_call: TRBJ2-1
d_call: NA
v_call: TRBV7-6
clone_size: NA
cdr3_aa: CASSHSSMHSYNEQFF
cdr3_nt: TGTGCCAGCAGCCACTCCAGTATGCACTCCTACAATGAGCAGTTCTTC

j_call: TRBJ2-1
d_call: TRBD2
v_call: TRBV6-6
clone_size: many
cdr3_aa: CASSPHAGTRGYNEQFF
cdr3_nt: TGTGCCAGCAGCCCCCATGCCGGGACTAGGGGCTACAATGAGCAGTTCTTC

j_call: TRBJ1-2
d_call: NA
v_call: TRBV12-3/TRBV12-4
clone_size: NA
cdr3_aa: CASSPGTASYGYTF
cdr3_nt: TGTGCCAGCAGTCCCGGGACGGCTAGCTATGGCTACACCTTC

j_call: TRBJ2-7
d_call: NA
v_call: TRBV28
clone_size: few
cdr3_aa: CASSPGDRLGQYF
cdr3_nt: TGTGCCAGCTCACCGGGAGACCGCCTGGGGCAGTACTTC

j_call: TRBJ2-2
d_call: NA
v_call: TRBV6-5
clone_size: NA
cdr3_aa: CASTPGLLRDTGELLF
cdr3_nt: TGTGCCAGCACTCCTGGACTCCTGAGGGACACCGGGGAGCTGCTTTTT

j_call: TRBJ1-1
d_call: NA
v_call: TRBV11-3
clone_size: NA
cdr3_aa: CASSLSMSTEAFF
cdr3_nt: TGTGCCAGCAGCTTATCAATGAGCACTGAAGCTTTCTTT

j_call: TRBJ2-7
d_call: TRBD2
v_call: TRBV6-5
clone_size: NA
cdr3_aa: CASSRSGEGDYEQYF
cdr3_nt: TGTGCCAGCAGCCGCAGCGGGGAAGGTGACTACGAGCAGTACTTC

j_call: TRBJ2-4
d_call: TRBD1
v_call: TRBV5-4
clone_size: NA
cdr3_aa: CASSLWDSDIQYF
cdr3_nt: TGTGCCAGCAGCTTGTGGGACAGTGACATTCAGTACTTC

j_call: TRBJ1-1
d_call: NA
v_call: TRBV19
clone_size: NA
cdr3_aa: CASSTTGRTEAFF
cdr3_nt: TGTGCCAGTAGTACAACAGGGAGGACTGAAGCTTTCTTT

j_call: TRBJ2-3
d_call: NA
v_call: TRBV2
clone_size: NA
cdr3_aa: CAGRATDTQYF
cdr3_nt: TGTGCCGGCAGGGCTACAGATACGCAGTATTTT

j_call: TRBJ2-2
d_call: NA
v_call: TRBV6-1
clone_size: few
cdr3_aa: CASSEVRAGELFF
cdr3_nt: TGTGCCAGCAGTGAAGTTAGGGCCGGGGAGCTGTTTTTT

j_call: TRBJ2-1
d_call: NA
v_call: TRBV9
clone_size: few
cdr3_aa: CASSPRLTSNEQFF
cdr3_nt: TGTGCCAGCAGCCCACGCCTGACTAGTAATGAGCAGTTCTTC

j_call: TRBJ2-1
d_call: NA
v_call: TRBV4-2
clone_size: medium-sized
cdr3_aa: CASSQDLGEQFF
cdr3_nt: TGTGCCAGCAGCCAAGATTTGGGTGAGCAGTTCTTC

j_call: TRBJ2-5
d_call: TRBD1
v_call: TRBV18
clone_size: NA
cdr3_aa: CASSPLQGQETQYF
cdr3_nt: TGTGCCAGCTCACCATTACAGGGGCAAGAGACCCAGTACTTC

j_call: TRBJ1-5
d_call: NA
v_call: TRBV3-1
clone_size: medium-sized
cdr3_aa: CASSQERNNQPQHF
cdr3_nt: TGTGCCAGCAGCCAAGAAAGAAACAATCAGCCCCAGCATTTT

j_call: TRBJ1-1
d_call: NA
v_call: TRBV30
clone_size: NA
cdr3_aa: CASTVTGNTEAFF
cdr3_nt: TGTGCATCGACGGTTACAGGGAACACTGAAGCTTTCTTT

j_call: TRBJ1-5
d_call: TRBD1
v_call: TRBV12-3/TRBV12-4
clone_size: few
cdr3_aa: CAPDRGPSSNQPQHF
cdr3_nt: TGTGCCCCAGACAGGGGCCCTTCTAGCAATCAGCCCCAGCATTTT

j_call: TRBJ2-2
d_call: TRBD2
v_call: TRBV15
clone_size: NA
cdr3_aa: CATSALGAGGPNTGELFF
cdr3_nt: TGTGCCACCAGCGCCCTTGGGGCGGGGGGGCCGAACACCGGGGAGCTGTTTTTT

j_call: TRBJ1-5
d_call: NA
v_call: TRBV20-1
clone_size: many
cdr3_aa: CSASGGTHNQPQHF
cdr3_nt: TGCAGTGCTAGTGGGGGGACGCACAATCAGCCCCAGCATTTT

j_call: TRBJ1-1
d_call: TRBD1
v_call: TRBV12-3/TRBV12-4
clone_size: NA
cdr3_aa: CASSPGRGALNTEAFF
cdr3_nt: TGTGCCAGCAGCCCCGGCAGGGGGGCCTTGAACACTGAAGCTTTCTTT

j_call: TRBJ1-2
d_call: NA
v_call: TRBV4-1
clone_size: NA
cdr3_aa: CASSPQGLPTYGYTF
cdr3_nt: TGCGCCAGCAGCCCCCAGGGCCTTCCCACCTATGGCTACACCTTT

j_call: TRBJ1-2
d_call: NA
v_call: TRBV28
clone_size: few
cdr3_aa: CASSLKNYGYTF
cdr3_nt: TGTGCCAGCAGCCTAAAAAACTATGGCTACACCTTC

j_call: TRBJ2-1
d_call: NA
v_call: TRBV5-1
clone_size: medium-sized
cdr3_aa: CASNQGTPSNEQFF
cdr3_nt: TGCGCCAGCAACCAGGGGACACCATCCAATGAGCAGTTCTTC

j_call: TRBJ2-2
d_call: NA
v_call: TRBV7-3
clone_size: NA
cdr3_aa: CASRNPSSTGELFF
cdr3_nt: TGTGCCAGCAGGAATCCATCGAGCACCGGGGAGCTGTTTTTT

j_call: TRBJ2-1
d_call: NA
v_call: TRBV9
clone_size: NA
cdr3_aa: CASSVATGGLAGYDEQFF
cdr3_nt: TGTGCCAGCAGCGTAGCTACAGGGGGGCTAGCGGGATACGATGAGCAGTTCTTC

j_call: TRBJ2-3
d_call: NA
v_call: TRBV5-1
clone_size: few
cdr3_aa: CASSLALAASTDTQYF
cdr3_nt: TGCGCCAGCAGCTTGGCCTTGGCAGCAAGCACAGATACGCAGTATTTT

j_call: TRBJ2-7
d_call: NA
v_call: TRBV18
clone_size: NA
cdr3_aa: CASSPGGTYEQYF
cdr3_nt: TGTGCCAGCTCACCTGGAGGAACCTACGAGCAGTACTTC

j_call: TRBJ2-2
d_call: NA
v_call: TRBV6-2/TRBV6-3
clone_size: NA
cdr3_aa: CASSPHSGNTGELFF
cdr3_nt: TGTGCCAGCAGTCCCCATTCGGGGAACACCGGGGAGCTGTTTTTT

j_call: TRBJ2-7
d_call: TRBD1
v_call: TRBV5-6
clone_size: NA
cdr3_aa: CASRRQGMGTYEQYF
cdr3_nt: TGTGCCAGCAGGAGACAGGGGATGGGAACCTACGAGCAGTACTTC

j_call: TRBJ1-4
d_call: NA
v_call: TRBV7-9
clone_size: medium-sized
cdr3_aa: CASSLTAEKLFF
cdr3_nt: TGTGCCAGCAGCTTAACGGCGGAAAAACTGTTTTTT

j_call: TRBJ2-3
d_call: TRBD2
v_call: TRBV7-2
clone_size: NA
cdr3_aa: CASSFPTSGVGDTQYF
cdr3_nt: TGTGCCAGCAGCTTCCCGACTAGCGGGGTAGGGGATACGCAGTATTTT

j_call: TRBJ1-1
d_call: NA
v_call: TRBV12-3/TRBV12-4
clone_size: NA
cdr3_aa: CASSLTLVGNTEAFF
cdr3_nt: TGTGCCAGCAGCTTGACCCTGGTGGGGAACACTGAAGCTTTCTTT

j_call: TRBJ2-1
d_call: TRBD1
v_call: TRBV6-6
clone_size: NA
cdr3_aa: CASSQIIDRGFRYEQFF
cdr3_nt: TGTGCCAGCAGTCAAATAATCGACAGGGGATTTCGGTATGAGCAGTTCTTC

j_call: TRBJ2-5
d_call: NA
v_call: TRBV20-1
clone_size: medium-sized
cdr3_aa: CSAPGSFQETQYF
cdr3_nt: TGCAGTGCCCCCGGGTCCTTCCAAGAGACCCAGTACTTC